Below, 5 T cell receptor beta chains from the same sample are listed, as sequenced in a study of shared clonotypes between healthy human individuals. Clones were read by immunoSEQ multiplex PCR, and TCRdb kept only the in-frame ones, dropping some. This sample has about 2.3 million clones, with more than 85% found just once. The sample consisted of naive CD4+ T cells from PBMCs. The subset here: CD45RA+ positively selected. These receptors were collected from a man in his late teens or twenties in good health. Some clones in this sample may be carry-over from other donors' samples.

On this clone itself: The CDR3 carries no conserved terminal phenylalanine or tryptophan, so it likely arises from a read error. The limits of the CDR3 on the DNA are not certain, so only TCRdb's listed CDR3 is given. This rearrangement joins TRBV27 to TRBJ2-4. Inclusive of both ends, the CDR3 amounts to 10 amino acids. Germline CDR1 and CDR2: MNHEY and SMNVEV (reference sequence). CDR3 loop: CARYSPLDLT.

Note on this clone: The sample holds other DNA sequences that translate to the same CDR3. CDR3 protein: CASSLPSRETQYF. DNA of the CDR3: TGTGCCAGCAGCTTACCTAGTAGGGAGACCCAGTACTTC. The rearrangement uses TRBV7-9 and TRBJ2-5; D not certain. The ends were cut back, 2 bases at V and 5 bases at J, with 9 bases in the middle. Germline V gene lookup returns CDR1 SEHNR and CDR2 FQNEAQ (reference sequence). The CDR3 has 13 residues.

This clone was seen once. This sequence joins TRBV5-5 and TRBJ1-1, with TRBD1 matching over 7 bases. The CDR3 length is 18 residues. The junction had 20 bases not matched to a gene; V was cut back by 4 bases and J by 5 bases. Germline-derived CDR1 and CDR2 are SGHKS and YYEKEE (reference sequence). CDR3 sequence (DNA): TGTGCCAGCAGCATCGGAGGACAGGCTCTCTTCTCGGGAACTGAAGCTTTCTTT. It is translated as CASSIGGQALFSGTEAFF.

This clone came up a few times. The rearrangement uses TRBV2 and TRBJ1-5; 7 bases are a match to TRBD1. The V gene end was trimmed by 7 bases and the J gene end by 2 bases; junction bases not matched to a gene: 8. CDR3 length: 15 amino acids. CDR1 is SNHLY and CDR2 is FYNNEI in the germline V gene. CDR3 sequence (DNA): TGTGCCAGCAATGGACAGGCGCTGCGCAATCAGCCCCAGCATTTT. This translates into CASNGQALRNQPQHF. The variable domain in full, with the rest retrieved from reference TRBV2 and TRBJ1-5, is EPEVTQTPSHQVTQMGQEVILRCVPISNHLYFYWYRQILGQKVEFLVSFYNNEISEKSEIFDDQFSVERPDGSNFTLKIRSTKLEDSAMYFCASNGQALRNQPQHFGDGTRLSIL.

About this clone: This sample also contains other DNA sequences that code for the same CDR3. The gene calls are TRBV28 and TRBJ1-2; D is uncertain. Trimming shortened V by 4 bases and J by 4 bases, and 4 bases separated the two germline ends. This CDR3 spans 11 amino acids. CDR1 and CDR2 from the germline V gene are MDHEN and SYDVKM. CDR3 DNA: TGTGCCAGCAGTTACACCTATGGCTACACCTTC. This codes for CASSYTYGYTF.